This T cell receptor beta chain was identified during a study of T cell repertoires in cytomegalovirus infection (dated by TCRdb to between 2018 and 2021). Background for the entire study: Because public TCR beta signatures pointed to carriage of CMV infection together with the matching HLA type, the HLA type of each donor mattered for the analysis.

CDR1 and CDR2 are drawn from the germline V gene: MGHRA, YSYEKL. V is clipped by 1 base and J by 6 bases, and the sequence between their germline boundaries is 15 bases long. The CDR3 has 16 amino acids, counting the end cysteine and phenylalanine. Here the CDR3 DNA is all that survives: 48 bases in frame from base 1. Study-wide conclusions, independent of this receptor: The ex vivo response was dominated by HLA-C-restricted CMV-specific TCR beta clonotypes, which also provided the single most frequent clonotype in two of eight donors. In both this cohort and an independent cohort of some 380 donors, the cumulative frequency of public TCR beta family members distinguished carriers of CMV infection plus the relevant HLA type.

Points on this clonotype: Its antigen is not yet known. Nothing much larger sits one base from this clone, and base qualities are not available.

Reads for this sample came from an Illumina HiSeq 1500. TCRdb cleaned the public reads at Q25 with fastp, built clones with MiXCR and kept in-frame beta chains. Each entry merges the rows of one CDR3 protein and shows their most common DNA and genes. This sample gives about 600,000 distinct CDR3 sequences in total; about 24% of them show up just once. The ten biggest clones cover 7.5% to 9% of the sample. This TCR was recovered from a human donor in good health (CMV status not recorded). Some clones in this sample may be carry-over from other donors' samples. The material sequenced was CD8+ T cells from PBMCs. Here the chain combines TRBV4-1 and TRBJ2-2, with TRBD2 perhaps the D gene, on 5 matching bases. DNA sequence: TGCGCCAGCAGCCAAGTGGTCGGGATCTCACCCGGGGAGCTGTTTTTT. This encodes CASSQVVGISPGELFF.